Listed here are 19 T cell receptor beta chains from one sample, sequenced in a study of T cell responses to AZD1222 COVID-19 vaccine. Only in-frame clones appear in the TCRdb table, and some are missing; sequencing was by immunoSEQ multiplex PCR. The repertoire includes 150,000 to 200,000 clones, around 87% of them detected once, and 2.6% sits in the top ten. This specimen was peripheral blood, taken on day 0 of AZD1222 vaccination. These receptor sequences come from an adult in good health.

In the case of this clone: An end of the junction differs from the germline gene, which may be a read error. The chain recombines TRBV6-6 with TRBJ1-2; TRBD1 is a possible D gene (6 bases). The CDR3 consists of 11 residues. The V gene's germline CDR1 is MNHNY and CDR2 SVGAGI (reference sequence). Here the CDR3 reads CASSSLDRSNF. The CDR3 coding sequence is TGTGCCAGCAGTTCACTCGACAGGTCCAACTTC.

The rearrangement links TRBV29-1 to TRBJ1-1; 10 bases are a match to TRBD1. Germline V lookup: CDR1 SQVTM, CDR2 ANQGSEA. V shed 7 bases and J 5 bases; nucleotides not matched to a gene: 7. The CDR3 spans 13 residues. DNA of the CDR3: TGCAGCGCTAGGGACAGGGGAGGTACTGAAGCTTTCTTT. It is translated as CSARDRGGTEAFF. The full variable domain, completed using reference TRBV29-1 and TRBJ1-1, is SAVISQKPSRDICQRGTSLTIQCQVDSQVTMMFWYRQQPGQSLTLIATANQGSEATYESGFVIDKFPISRPNLTFSTLTVSNMSPEDSSIYLCSARDRGGTEAFFGQGTRLTVV.

The rearrangement uses TRBV5-5 and TRBJ1-2; TRBD1 agrees at 7 bases. The CDR3 runs 16 residues. The ends lost 4 bases at V and 6 bases at J; junction bases unmatched: 15. Germline V gene lookup returns CDR1 SGHKS and CDR2 YYEKEE (reference sequence). The CDR3 here is CASSPNPGQRNHGYTF. CDR3 in DNA: TGTGCCAGCAGCCCGAATCCGGGACAGAGGAACCATGGCTACACCTTC.

The chain carries TRBV18 and TRBJ1-6; no clear D. This CDR3 is 15 amino acids long. Germline V lookup: CDR1 KGHSH, CDR2 LQKENI. V was trimmed by 5 bases and J by 0 bases, leaving 8 bases between them. The CDR3 region has the DNA TGTGCCAGCTCATTAGAGAGCTCCTATAATTCACCCCTCCACTTT. Translating gives CASSLESSYNSPLHF.

The chain combines TRBV2 with TRBJ1-5; the match to TRBD1 covers 7 bases. With 1 base clipped from V and 0 bases from J, the junction kept 9 bases outside the gene matches. The CDR3 length is 18 residues. CDR1 and CDR2 (germline): SNHLY, FYNNEI. The CDR3 sequence is CASSEGFRGANSNQPQHF. The CDR3 DNA reads as TGTGCCAGCAGTGAAGGTTTCAGGGGGGCGAATAGCAATCAGCCCCAGCATTTT.

Concerning this clone itself: This sample includes further DNA sequences coding for the same CDR3. The chain links TRBV30 to TRBJ1-2; 8 bases match TRBD1. V gave up 3 bases and J gave up 5 bases; unmatched junction bases: 5. This CDR3 comprises 13 residues. Germline CDR1 GTSNPN, CDR2 SVGIG (reference sequence). The CDR3 region has the DNA TGTGCCTGGAGCCGACAGGGGATGTATGGCTACACCTTC. Protein sequence: CAWSRQGMYGYTF.

This chain uses TRBV27 with TRBJ2-1; 10 nucleotides match TRBD2. CDR3 length equals 15 residues. J was trimmed by 10 bases and V by 1 base; bases with no gene match: 7. The V gene's germline CDR1 is MNHEY and CDR2 SMNVEV (reference sequence). The CDR3 region has the DNA TGTGCCAGCAGTTTATTCAGCGGGAGGGCCGGGGAGCAGTTCTTC. Translating gives CASSLFSGRAGEQFF.

The rearrangement joins TRBV5-8 to TRBJ2-7, with 12 bases lining up with TRBD2. CDR1 SGHTS and CDR2 YDEGEE come from the germline V gene. The CDR3 totals 15 residues. Trimming took 2 bases from V and 8 from J; bases not matched to a gene: 8. In DNA form, the CDR3 reads TGTGCCAGCAGCTTCTACGGACTAGCGGGACTTAAGCAGTACTTC. This encodes CASSFYGLAGLKQYF.

V gene TRBV14 combines with J gene TRBJ2-7; 12 nucleotides align to TRBD2. The germline CDR1 and CDR2 sequences are SGHDN and FVKESK. V was pared by 7 bases and J by 5 bases, with 9 bases of the junction left unmatched. The CDR3 totals 15 residues. The CDR3 sequence: CASTIGASGRDEQYF. In DNA form, the CDR3 reads TGTGCCAGCACCATCGGGGCTAGCGGGAGGGACGAGCAGTACTTC.

This clone turned up a few times. The chain combines TRBV24-1 with TRBJ2-3; D is unresolved. The CDR3 contains 13 residues. Trimming removed 3 bases from V and 4 bases from J, with 7 bases in between. CDR1 KGHDR and CDR2 SFDVKD come from the germline V gene. CDR3 sequence (DNA): TGTGCCACCAGTGATCCCCCGCCAGATACGCAGTATTTT. As protein: CATSDPPPDTQYF.

This rearrangement joins TRBV19 to TRBJ2-7; maybe TRBD2 (5 bases). The V gene's germline CDR1 is LNHDA and CDR2 SQIVND (reference sequence). This CDR3 is built from 14 residues. The V end lost 3 bases, the J end lost 2 bases, and 11 bases lay between the germline ends. The DNA for the CDR3 is TGTGCCAGTAGTATGTTTGGACTTACCTACGAGCAGTACTTC. It codes for CASSMFGLTYEQYF.

This clone has a handful of counts. The V and J genes are TRBV12-3 or TRBV12-4 and TRBJ2-2; tentatively, D is TRBD2 (6 bases). V was cut by 5 bases and J by 6 bases, with 10 bases left in between. The CDR3 spans 13 residues. DNA for the CDR3: TGTGCCAGCAGTCCCGCGGGACCCGGGGAGCTGTTTTTT. Translated, it gives CASSPAGPGELFF.

The gene calls are TRBV10-2 and TRBJ1-2, with D possibly being TRBD1 (6 bases). V lost 3 bases, J lost 1 base, and 12 bases lay in between. The CDR3 is 15 residues long. Germline lookup yields CDR1 WSHSY and CDR2 SAAADI. CDR3 DNA sequence: TGCGCCAGCAGTGACAACAGGGTAGTTAACTATGGCTACACCTTC. It codes for CASSDNRVVNYGYTF.

This clone was seen a handful of times. This rearrangement joins TRBV5-1 to TRBJ1-1, with 7 bases matching TRBD1. V lost 0 bases to trimming and J lost 2 bases; unmatched junction nucleotides: 7. CDR1 and CDR2 (germline): SGHRS, YFSETQ. The CDR3 contains 16 residues. This chain's CDR3 is CASSLAPGTANTEAFF. The CDR3 DNA sequence: TGCGCCAGCAGCTTGGCCCCTGGGACAGCTAACACTGAAGCTTTCTTT.

The J gene is TRBJ2-3, the V gene TRBV19; TRBD2 aligns across 12 bases. CDR1 and CDR2 (germline): LNHDA, SQIVND (reference sequence). The CDR3 length is 15 residues. V shed 3 bases, J shed 8 bases, and the junction held 6 bases outside the gene matches. The DNA for the CDR3 is TGTGCCAGTAGTATGACTAGCGGGAGCCCGGTTACGCAGTATTTT. Residues: CASSMTSGSPVTQYF.

The J gene is TRBJ2-3, the V gene TRBV5-1, with unresolved D. The CDR3 sequence is 14 residues long. Germline-derived CDR1 and CDR2 are SGHRS and YFSETQ. Trimming removed 0 bases at V and 6 bases at J, with 11 bases between. The DNA for the CDR3 is TGCGCCAGCAGCTTGGCCGCGATACGGGATACGCAGTATTTT. This codes for CASSLAAIRDTQYF.

The V call is TRBV27, the J call TRBJ2-2; the D is unclear. With 5 bases removed from V and 5 bases from J, the gap between germline ends came to 9 bases. Germline V gene lookup returns CDR1 MNHEY and CDR2 SMNVEV (reference sequence). The CDR3 totals 13 residues. CDR3 sequence: CASSPLRTGELFF. Written as DNA, the CDR3 is TGTGCCAGCAGTCCCCTCAGGACCGGGGAGCTGTTTTTT.

The rearrangement links TRBV19 to TRBJ1-5, with 7 bases that match TRBD1. Germline values: CDR1 LNHDA, CDR2 SQIVND (reference sequence). This CDR3 contains 17 residues. V was clipped by 2 bases and J by 5 bases; unmatched bases: 12. The CDR3 nucleotides are TGTGCCAGTAGTATAAATAGGGAGGGGGCCCGCCATCAGCCCCAGCATTTT. Protein sequence: CASSINREGARHQPQHF.

This clone was observed a handful of times. V gene TRBV18 combines with J gene TRBJ1-1; 7 bases align to TRBD1. The CDR3 is made up of 14 amino acids. CDR1 and CDR2 (germline): KGHSH, LQKENI. J was trimmed by 4 bases and V by 3 bases; bases with no gene match: 5. The CDR3 here is CASSPPGGFTEAFF. CDR3 nucleotide sequence: TGTGCCAGCTCACCCCCAGGGGGGTTCACTGAAGCTTTCTTT.